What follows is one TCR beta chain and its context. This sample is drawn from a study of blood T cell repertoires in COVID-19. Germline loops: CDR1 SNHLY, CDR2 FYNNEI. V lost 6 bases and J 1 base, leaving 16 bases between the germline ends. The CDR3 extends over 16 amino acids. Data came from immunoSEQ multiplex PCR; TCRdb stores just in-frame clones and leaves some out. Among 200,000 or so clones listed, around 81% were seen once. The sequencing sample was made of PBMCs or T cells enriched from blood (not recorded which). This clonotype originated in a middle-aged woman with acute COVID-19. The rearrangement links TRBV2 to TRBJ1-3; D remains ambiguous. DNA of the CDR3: TGTGCCAGCAGGTACGGGGTTGGCTTTTCTGGAAACACCATATATTTT. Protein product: CASRYGVGFSGNTIYF.